Listed here is a single TCR beta chain. The antigen is unknown. This record belongs to a study of radiotherapy plus CTLA-4 blockade in lung cancer. Overall study findings and caveats: According to reports, early shifts in blood T cell clones, alongside interferon-beta, forecast response most accurately. TCR clones of tumor origin grew in blood after radiotherapy plus ipilimumab.

This table comes from immunoSEQ multiplex PCR, and its TCRdb copy is limited to in-frame clones, with some not included. The sample comprises about 77,000 clones, roughly 69% of which are singletons, and more than 8% rests with the top ten. Germline CDR1 is SGHRS and CDR2 is YFSETQ. V gave up 0 bases and J gave up 3 bases, with 9 bases separating them. The CDR3 is 14 amino acids. This chain uses TRBV5-1 with TRBJ1-1; D not resolved. The sample in question was peripheral blood, obtained from a patient treated with radiotherapy plus ipilimumab. The sequence was collected from a human donor with non-small cell lung cancer whose response to radiotherapy plus ipilimumab could not be evaluated. CDR3 bases: TGCGCCAGCAGCTTGGGAGCGGGTGACACTGAAGCTTTCTTT. As protein: CASSLGAGDTEAFF. Full variable domain (remainder filled in from reference TRBV5-1 and TRBJ1-1): KAGVTQTPRYLIKTRGQQVTLSCSPISGHRSVSWYQQTPGQGLQFLFEYFSETQRNKGNFPGRFSGRQFSNSRSEMNVSTLELGDSALYLCASSLGAGDTEAFFGQGTRLTVV.